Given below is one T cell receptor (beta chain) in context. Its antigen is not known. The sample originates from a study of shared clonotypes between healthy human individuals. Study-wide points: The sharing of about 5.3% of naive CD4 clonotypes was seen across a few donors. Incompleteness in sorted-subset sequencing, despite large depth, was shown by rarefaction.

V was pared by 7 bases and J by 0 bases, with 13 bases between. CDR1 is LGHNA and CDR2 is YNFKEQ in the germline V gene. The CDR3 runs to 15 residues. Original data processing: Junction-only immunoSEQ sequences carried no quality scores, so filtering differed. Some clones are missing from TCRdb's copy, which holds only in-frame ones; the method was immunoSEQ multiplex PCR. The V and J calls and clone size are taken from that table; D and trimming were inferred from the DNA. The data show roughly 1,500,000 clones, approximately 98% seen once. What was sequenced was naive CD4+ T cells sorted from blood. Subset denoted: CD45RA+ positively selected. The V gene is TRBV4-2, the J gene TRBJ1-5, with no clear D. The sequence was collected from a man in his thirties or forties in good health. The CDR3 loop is CASTEDGYSNQPQHF. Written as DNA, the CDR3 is TGTGCCAGCACGGAGGACGGGTATAGCAATCAGCCCCAGCATTTT.